This T cell receptor (beta chain) came from a study of CD8+ T cells in alopecia areata. Study observations and caveats: Possibly as an HLA-related effect, TCR sharing across patients appeared less clear than in mice.

Treatment in this sample: oral pan-JAK inhibitor, 5-10 mg twice daily. The sorting of PBMCs gave CD4+ and CD8+ T cells. Trimming removed 0 bases from V and 4 bases from J, with 4 bases in between. Germline V CDR1 and CDR2: MNHNY, SVGAGI (reference sequence). The CDR3 runs 13 residues. Once RNA had been extracted, it was reverse transcribed into cDNA to act as the sequencing template. The data were produced by immunoSEQ multiplex PCR, yet TCRdb's version contains in-frame clones alone and is incomplete. The table lists 190,000 or so clones, roughly 50% of them singletons. To note about this clone: What it recognizes is unknown. Other DNA variants within this sample encode the same CDR3.

The genes are TRBV6-6 and TRBJ1-5, with no clear D. The receptor was derived from a human donor with alopecia areata. Sequenced material: CD8+ T cells sorted from blood, taken at week 24, from a patient treated with tofacitinib. The CDR3 spells CASSYSRNQPQHF. As DNA, the CDR3 is TGTGCCAGCAGTTACTCGAGAAATCAGCCCCAGCATTTT.